This T cell receptor beta chain derives from a study of T cell repertoires in cytomegalovirus infection. This clonotype occurred a few times. Its antigen is undetermined. The germline V gene has CDR1 SGHTA and CDR2 FQGTGA. This CDR3 spans 13 amino acids. Trimming cost V 6 bases and J 3 bases, with 11 bases left between them. Via MiXCR, TCRdb re-called the reads, giving one row per CDR3 protein. The sample carries tens of thousands of distinct CDR3 sequences, more than 15% recorded once. The sequencing used CD8+ T cells from cultured PBMCs, collected from culture after CMV antigen stimulation. This receptor was identified in a human donor in good health (CMV status not recorded). Some clones in this sample may be carry-over from other donors' samples. This chain connects TRBV7-3 to TRBJ1-1, with no clear D. CDR3 amino acids: CASRELRDTEAFF. The CDR3 DNA reads TGTGCCAGCAGGGAGTTGAGAGACACTGAAGCTTTCTTT.